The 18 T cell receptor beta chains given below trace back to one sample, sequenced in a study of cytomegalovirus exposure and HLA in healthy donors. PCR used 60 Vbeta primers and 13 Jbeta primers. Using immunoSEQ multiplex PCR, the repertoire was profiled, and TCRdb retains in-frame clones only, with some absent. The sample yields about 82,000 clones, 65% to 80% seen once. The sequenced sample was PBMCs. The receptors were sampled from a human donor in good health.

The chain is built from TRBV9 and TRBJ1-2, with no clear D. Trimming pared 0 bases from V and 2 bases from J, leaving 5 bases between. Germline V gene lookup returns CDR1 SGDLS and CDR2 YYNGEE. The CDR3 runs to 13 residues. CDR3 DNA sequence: TGTGCCAGCAGCGTAGCGGGGAACTATGGCTACACCTTC. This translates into CASSVAGNYGYTF.

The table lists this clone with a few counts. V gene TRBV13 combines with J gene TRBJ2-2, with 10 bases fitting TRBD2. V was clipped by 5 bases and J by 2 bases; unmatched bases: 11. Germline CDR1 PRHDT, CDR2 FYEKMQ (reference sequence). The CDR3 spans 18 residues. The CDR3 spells CASSQTIQRGGNTGELFF. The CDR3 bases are TGTGCCAGCAGCCAAACCATTCAGCGGGGGGGCAACACCGGGGAGCTGTTTTTT. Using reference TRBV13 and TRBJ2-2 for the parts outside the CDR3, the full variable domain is AAGVIQSPRHLIKEKRETATLKCYPIPRHDTVYWYQQGPGQDPQFLISFYEKMQSDKGSIPDRFSAQQFSDYHSELNMSSLELGDSALYFCASSQTIQRGGNTGELFFGEGSRLTVL.

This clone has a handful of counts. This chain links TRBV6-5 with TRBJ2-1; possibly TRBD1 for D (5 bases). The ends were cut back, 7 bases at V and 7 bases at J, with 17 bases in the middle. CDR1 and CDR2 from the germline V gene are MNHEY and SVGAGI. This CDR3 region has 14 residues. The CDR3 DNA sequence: TGTGCCAGCACATGGCAGGGCGGTTTTAATGAGCAGTTCTTC. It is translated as CASTWQGGFNEQFF.

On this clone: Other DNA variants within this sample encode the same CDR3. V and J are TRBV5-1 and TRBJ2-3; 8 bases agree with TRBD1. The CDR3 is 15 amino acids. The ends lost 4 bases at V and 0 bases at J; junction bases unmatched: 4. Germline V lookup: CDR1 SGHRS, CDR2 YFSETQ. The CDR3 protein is CASSPSGGSTDTQYF. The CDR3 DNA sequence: TGCGCCAGCAGCCCTTCAGGGGGCAGCACAGATACGCAGTATTTT.

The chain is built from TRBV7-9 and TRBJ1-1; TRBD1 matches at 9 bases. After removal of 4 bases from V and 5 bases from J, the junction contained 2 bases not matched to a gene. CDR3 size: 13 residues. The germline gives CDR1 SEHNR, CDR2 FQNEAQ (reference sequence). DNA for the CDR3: TGTGCCAGCAGCTGGACAGGGGTAACTGAAGCTTTCTTT. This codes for CASSWTGVTEAFF.

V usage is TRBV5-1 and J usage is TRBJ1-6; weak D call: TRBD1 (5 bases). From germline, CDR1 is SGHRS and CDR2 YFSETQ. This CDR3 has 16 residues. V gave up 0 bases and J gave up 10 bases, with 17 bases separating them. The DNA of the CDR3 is TGCGCCAGCAGCTTGGATCCAGGGCCCCTACGGTCACCCCTCCACTTT. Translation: CASSLDPGPLRSPLHF.

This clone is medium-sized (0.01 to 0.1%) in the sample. CDR3 DNA sequence: TGTGCCAGCAGTATAAGCAGGGGCACTGAAGCTTTCTTT. Translating gives CASSISRGTEAFF. J is TRBJ1-1 and V is TRBV6-5; tentatively, D is TRBD1 (6 bases). The CDR3 extends over 13 amino acids. Germline V CDR1 and CDR2: MNHEY, SVGAGI. With 5 bases removed from V and 4 bases from J, the gap between germline ends came to 11 bases.

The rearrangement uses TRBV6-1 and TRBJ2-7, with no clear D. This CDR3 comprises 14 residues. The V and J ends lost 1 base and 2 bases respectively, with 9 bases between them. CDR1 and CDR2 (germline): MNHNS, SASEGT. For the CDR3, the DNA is TGTGCCAGCAGTGAAGGACAACTCCCCTACGAGCAGTACTTC. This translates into CASSEGQLPYEQYF.

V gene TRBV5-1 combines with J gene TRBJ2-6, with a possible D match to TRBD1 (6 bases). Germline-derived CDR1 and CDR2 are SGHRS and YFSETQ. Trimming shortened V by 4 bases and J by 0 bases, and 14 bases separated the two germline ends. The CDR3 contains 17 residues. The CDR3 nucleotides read TGCGCCAGCAGCCCCCAGGGGCCCGGCTCTGGGGCCAACGTCCTGACTTTC. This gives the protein CASSPQGPGSGANVLTF.

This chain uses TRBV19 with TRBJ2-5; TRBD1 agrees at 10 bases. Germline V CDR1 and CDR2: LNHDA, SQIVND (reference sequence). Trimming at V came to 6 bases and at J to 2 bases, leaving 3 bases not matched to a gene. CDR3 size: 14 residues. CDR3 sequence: CASRDRGSQETQYF. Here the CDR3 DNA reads TGTGCCAGTAGGGACAGGGGGAGTCAAGAGACCCAGTACTTC. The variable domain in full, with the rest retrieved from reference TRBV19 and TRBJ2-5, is DGGITQSPKYLFRKEGQNVTLSCEQNLNHDAMYWYRQDPGQGLRLIYYSQIVNDFQKGDIAEGYSVSREKKESFPLTVTSAQKNPTAFYLCASRDRGSQETQYFGPGTRLLVL.

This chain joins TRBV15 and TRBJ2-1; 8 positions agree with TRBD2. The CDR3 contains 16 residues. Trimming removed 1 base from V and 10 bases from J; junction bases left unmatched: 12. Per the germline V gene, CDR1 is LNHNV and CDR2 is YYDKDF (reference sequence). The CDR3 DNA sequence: TGTGCCACCAGCAGAGGGACGGGCGGGGGGCCTGAGGAGCAGTTCTTC. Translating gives CATSRGTGGGPEEQFF.

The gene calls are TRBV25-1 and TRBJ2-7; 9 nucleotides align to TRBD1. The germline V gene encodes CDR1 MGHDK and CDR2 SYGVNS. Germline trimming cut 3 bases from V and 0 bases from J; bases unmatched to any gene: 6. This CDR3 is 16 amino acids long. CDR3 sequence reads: CASSDPNRGHSYEQYF. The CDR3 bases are TGTGCCAGCAGTGACCCCAACAGGGGGCACTCCTACGAGCAGTACTTC.

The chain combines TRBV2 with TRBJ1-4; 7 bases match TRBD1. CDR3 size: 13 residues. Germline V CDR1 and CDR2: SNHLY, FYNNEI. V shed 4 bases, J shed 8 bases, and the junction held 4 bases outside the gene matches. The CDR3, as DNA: TGTGCCAGCAGTGGAGAGACAGGGGAAAAACTGTTTTTT. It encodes CASSGETGEKLFF. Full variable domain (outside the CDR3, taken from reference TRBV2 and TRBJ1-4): EPEVTQTPSHQVTQMGQEVILRCVPISNHLYFYWYRQILGQKVEFLVSFYNNEISEKSEIFDDQFSVERPDGSNFTLKIRSTKLEDSAMYFCASSGETGEKLFFGSGTQLSVL.

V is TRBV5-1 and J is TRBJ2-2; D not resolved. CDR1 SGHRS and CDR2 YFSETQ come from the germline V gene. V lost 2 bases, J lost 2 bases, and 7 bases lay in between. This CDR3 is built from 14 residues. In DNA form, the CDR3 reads TGCGCCAGCAGCTTCGAGGTTAACACCGGGGAGCTGTTTTTT. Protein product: CASSFEVNTGELFF.

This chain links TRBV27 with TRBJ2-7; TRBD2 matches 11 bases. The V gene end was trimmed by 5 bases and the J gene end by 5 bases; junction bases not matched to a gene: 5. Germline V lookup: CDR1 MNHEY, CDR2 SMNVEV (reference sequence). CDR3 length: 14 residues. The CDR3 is CASSLAGGRNEQYF. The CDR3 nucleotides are TGTGCCAGCAGTCTAGCGGGGGGAAGGAACGAGCAGTACTTC.

CDR3 sequence: CASSRMRGSTEAFF. The DNA for the CDR3 is TGTGCCAGCTCCCGGATGAGGGGGAGCACTGAAGCTTTCTTT. V and J are TRBV18 and TRBJ1-1, with D tentatively TRBD1 (6 bases). This CDR3 region has 14 residues. V gave up 6 bases and J gave up 4 bases, with 15 bases separating them. The germline V gene encodes CDR1 KGHSH and CDR2 LQKENI. Full variable domain (rest looked up from reference TRBV18 and TRBJ1-1): NAGVMQNPRHLVRRRGQEARLRCSPMKGHSHVYWYRQLPEEGLKFMVYLQKENIIDESGMPKERFSAEFPKEGPSILRIQQVVRGDSAAYFCASSRMRGSTEAFFGQGTRLTVV.

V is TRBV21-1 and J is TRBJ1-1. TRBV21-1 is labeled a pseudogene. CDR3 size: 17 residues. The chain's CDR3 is CASSRLLSGGRGPEAFF. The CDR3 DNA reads TGTGCCAGCAGCAGGTTACTGTCGGGGGGTAGGGGTCCCGAAGCTTTCTTT.

The CDR3 sequence: CARANFAGELFF. DNA for the CDR3: TGTGCCAGGGCCAATTTCGCCGGGGAGCTGTTTTTT. The V call is TRBV6-5, the J call TRBJ2-2; D unresolved. V lost 9 bases, J lost 6 bases, and 11 bases lay in between. The CDR3 spans 12 residues. The germline V gene encodes CDR1 MNHEY and CDR2 SVGAGI.